The present T cell receptor (beta chain) was sequenced within a study of blood T cell repertoires in COVID-19. Measured with immunoSEQ multiplex PCR; TCRdb has only the in-frame clones, and not every one. The sample lists 270,000 or so clones, over 70% occurring once. The CDR3 sequence is 18 residues long. CDR1 KGHSH and CDR2 LQKENI come from the germline V gene. V trimming: 3 bases; J trimming: 4 bases; junction bases outside the gene matches: 15. Sequenced input: peripheral blood. The rearrangement joins TRBV18 to TRBJ2-3, with TRBD1 identical over 8 bases. The source of this sequence is a human donor in a cohort sampled during active COVID-19. The DNA for the CDR3 is TGTGCCAGCTCACCGCTTCCTCTTACAGGGGGTGTAGCAGATACGCAGTATTTT. Translating it yields CASSPLPLTGGVADTQYF.